These T cell receptor beta chains were read from a single sample in a study of T cells in Graves' hyperthyroidism and ophthalmopathy. TCRdb fed the multiplex PCR reads into MiXCR, producing one record per CDR3 protein. The sample carries hundreds of thousands of distinct CDR3 sequences, roughly 15% recorded once. Sequenced sample: blood. Source of these receptors: a woman aged 18-29 years with Graves' hyperthyroidism. The CDR3 runs from the conserved cysteine through the conserved F or W. The order of the fields is D gene, J gene, clone size, V gene, CDR3 protein, CDR3 DNA. A D gene is named only where the DNA matches it firmly. Clone size is shown for a subset of rows, as once, few, many or a class of expanded clone.

-,TRBJ1-2,many,TRBV24-1,CATSDLDSYYGYTF,TGTGCCACCAGTGATTTGGACAGTTACTATGGCTACACCTTC
-,TRBJ2-3,-,TRBV2,CASTAAGDTQYF,TGTGCCAGCACCGCAGCTGGAGATACGCAGTATTTT
-,TRBJ1-5,many,TRBV20-1,CSATGVGQPQHF,TGCAGTGCTACAGGGGTTGGTCAGCCCCAGCATTTT
-,TRBJ2-1,-,TRBV29-1,CSALWGEQFF,TGCAGCGCCTTGTGGGGTGAGCAGTTCTTC
-,TRBJ2-3,many,TRBV3-1,CASSQDPTHTDTQYF,TGTGCCAGCAGCCAAGACCCAACGCACACAGATACGCAGTATTTT
-,TRBJ2-1,-,TRBV7-9,CASSQSGHSSYNEQFF,TGTGCCAGCAGCCAGTCCGGACACTCGTCCTACAATGAGCAGTTCTTC
-,TRBJ2-7,many,TRBV10-3,CAISESILQFVGRTTYEQYF,TGTGCCATCAGTGAGTCGATCCTCCAATTCGTCGGCAGGACCACCTACGAGCAGTACTTC
TRBD1,TRBJ1-3,few,TRBV11-2,CASSSNRGRSGNTIYF,TGTGCCAGCAGCTCAAACAGGGGGCGATCTGGAAACACCATATATTTT
-,TRBJ1-1,many,TRBV28,CASSSPRAYTEAFF,TGTGCCAGCAGTTCCCCCAGGGCCTACACTGAAGCTTTCTTT
-,TRBJ2-5,many,TRBV7-2,CASSPRGQTQYF,TGTGCCAGCAGCCCAAGGGGACAGACCCAGTACTTC
-,TRBJ2-1,many,TRBV7-3,CASSLMGGMNEQFF,TGTGCCAGCAGCTTAATGGGGGGCATGAATGAGCAGTTCTTC
TRBD1,TRBJ1-4,few,TRBV3-1,CASSRRDRGRTNEKLFF,TGTGCCAGCAGCCGTCGGGACAGGGGGCGGACTAATGAAAAACTGTTTTTT
-,TRBJ1-1,few,TRBV20-1,CSARGSPGFEAFF,TGCAGTGCTAGAGGGTCCCCGGGATTTGAAGCTTTCTTT
-,TRBJ1-6,-,TRBV28,CASVRTANNSPLHF,TGTGCCAGCGTGAGGACAGCTAATAATTCACCCCTCCACTTT
-,TRBJ2-1,many,TRBV7-3,CASSLRGGTYNEQFF,TGTGCCAGCAGCTTAAGGGGCGGGACCTACAATGAGCAGTTCTTC
TRBD1,TRBJ2-5,-,TRBV10-3,CAISEPTGGQETQYF,TGTGCCATCAGTGAGCCTACAGGGGGCCAAGAGACCCAGTACTTC
-,TRBJ1-5,-,TRBV11-2,CASSFGRGMGPQHF,TGTGCCAGCAGCTTTGGACGGGGGATGGGGCCCCAGCATTTT
-,TRBJ2-2,-,TRBV10-3,CAISESPDQAVNTGELFF,TGTGCCATCAGTGAGTCCCCAGATCAGGCGGTGAACACCGGGGAGCTGTTTTTT
TRBD1,TRBJ2-7,-,TRBV15,CATSRTGGAAYF,TGTGCCACCAGCCGGACAGGGGGCGCAGCGTACTTC
TRBD2,TRBJ2-7,few,TRBV3-1,CASSQDTGGTTLEQYF,TGTGCCAGCAGCCAAGATACGGGCGGGACTACCCTCGAGCAGTACTTC
TRBD1,TRBJ1-3,-,TRBV20-1,CSAIGDRRSGNTIYF,TGCAGTGCTATAGGGGACAGGCGCTCTGGAAACACCATATATTTT
-,TRBJ1-5,many,TRBV27,CASSDSLDQPQHF,TGTGCCAGCAGTGACAGTTTAGATCAGCCCCAGCATTTT
-,TRBJ1-5,many,TRBV28,CASSLSQVHQPQHF,TGTGCCAGCAGTTTAAGTCAGGTCCATCAGCCCCAGCATTTT
-,TRBJ2-5,few,TRBV11-2,CASSRGRGGRQETQYF,TGTGCCAGCAGCCGGGGGAGGGGGGGCCGGCAAGAGACCCAGTACTTC
-,TRBJ2-6,-,TRBV9,CASSVMGGRARGANVLTF,TGTGCCAGCAGCGTTATGGGGGGACGGGCGCGAGGGGCCAACGTCCTGACTTTC
TRBD1,TRBJ2-3,many,TRBV7-3,CASSLGQGGFSTDTQYF,TGTGCCAGCAGCTTAGGACAGGGCGGGTTCAGCACAGATACGCAGTATTTT
-,TRBJ1-2,few,TRBV4-1,CASSPGQLNYGYTF,TGCGCCAGCAGCCCAGGACAGCTTAACTATGGCTACACCTTC
TRBD1,TRBJ1-1,many,TRBV7-2,CASSQSGGDTEAFF,TGTGCCAGCAGCCAGTCAGGGGGAGACACTGAAGCTTTCTTT
-,TRBJ2-1,many,TRBV2,CASSEKRGWDEQFF,TGTGCCAGCAGTGAAAAGAGAGGGTGGGATGAGCAGTTCTTC
TRBD2,TRBJ2-1,few,TRBV6-2/TRBV6-3,CASSYTASGFSYNEQFF,TGTGCCAGCAGTTACACGGCTAGCGGGTTCTCCTACAATGAGCAGTTCTTC
-,TRBJ1-2,-,TRBV7-2,CASSSTGQKGYTF,TGTGCCAGCAGTTCCACGGGGCAGAAAGGCTACACCTTC
-,TRBJ1-1,many,TRBV5-6,CASSLGSGGGKAFF,TGTGCCAGCAGCTTGGGATCCGGTGGAGGGAAAGCTTTCTTT
-,TRBJ2-3,-,TRBV28,CASQRAYMADTRYF,TGTGCCAGCCAACGCGCGTATATGGCAGATACGCGGTATTTT
-,TRBJ1-4,-,TRBV12-3/TRBV12-4,CASSHWTDKKKELFF,TGTGCCAGCAGCCACTGGACAGATAAAAAAAAAGAACTGTTTTTT
-,TRBJ2-3,few,TRBV24-1,CATSDYFSDTQYF,TGTGCCACCAGTGATTATTTTTCAGATACGCAGTATTTT
-,TRBJ1-1,many,TRBV19,CASRQTTQGKIFTEAFF,TGTGCCAGTAGACAAACAACTCAGGGGAAAATATTCACTGAAGCTTTCTTT
-,TRBJ1-5,-,TRBV24-1,CATSGRGAQPQHF,TGTGCCACCAGTGGTCGAGGGGCTCAGCCCCAGCATTTT
-,TRBJ2-1,few,TRBV12-3/TRBV12-4,CASSLATKIHEQFF,TGTGCCAGCAGTTTAGCGACCAAGATACATGAGCAGTTCTTC
TRBD2,TRBJ2-1,-,TRBV18,CASSLLAAASNEQFF,TGTGCCAGCTCACTACTAGCGGCCGCGAGCAATGAGCAGTTCTTC
-,TRBJ1-4,many,TRBV3-1,CASSQGLTAPNEKLFF,TGTGCCAGCAGCCAAGGCCTGACAGCCCCTAATGAAAAACTGTTTTTT